These 13 T cell receptor beta chains were sequenced from one sample in a study of cytomegalovirus exposure and HLA in healthy donors. The PCR contained 60 Vbeta and 13 Jbeta primers. TCRdb's copy holds only in-frame clones and misses some; the assay was immunoSEQ multiplex PCR. The sample lists fewer than 350,000 clones; around 90% were seen once. Sequences were obtained from PBMCs. These receptors were obtained from a woman between 18 and 29 years old in good health and CMV-seronegative.

This chain connects TRBV6-5 to TRBJ2-7, with D maybe TRBD2 (5 bases). The V gene's germline CDR1 is MNHEY and CDR2 SVGAGI. CDR3 length equals 13 residues. Trimming shortened V by 4 bases and J by 1 base, and 8 bases separated the two germline ends. CDR3: CASSSSGSYEQYF. CDR3 coding DNA: TGTGCCAGCAGTTCCAGCGGATCCTACGAGCAGTACTTC.

The chain uses TRBV5-6 and TRBJ1-2; D might be TRBD1 (6 bases). Germline CDR1 SGHDT, CDR2 YYEEEE. CDR3 size: 14 residues. The V end lost 4 bases, the J end lost 3 bases, and 13 bases lay between the germline ends. The CDR3 nucleotides read TGTGCCAGCAGCAGGGCAGGGGTTGACTATGGCTACACCTTC. Protein sequence: CASSRAGVDYGYTF.

Points on this clone: Other DNA sequences within the sample encode an identical CDR3. V and J are TRBV30 and TRBJ1-6, with 7 bases matching TRBD1. The CDR3 contains 18 residues. Trimming cost V 7 bases and J 1 base; bases outside gene matches: 16. CDR1 is GTSNPN, CDR2 SVGIG, per germline (reference sequence). The CDR3 loop is CALRKMKQGLSYNSPLHF. The CDR3 DNA reads as TGTGCCTTGCGTAAAATGAAACAGGGGCTATCCTATAATTCACCCCTCCACTTT.

Turning to this clone: The junction does not match germline at one end; this may be a read error. This sequence joins TRBV29-1 and TRBJ1-2; 12 bases agree with TRBD1. The CDR3 covers 12 residues. The germline V gene encodes CDR1 SQVTM and CDR2 ANQGSEA. In DNA, the CDR3 is TGCATAACTACCGGGACAGGGGGCGGGTTTTTCTTC. Residues: CITTGTGGGFFF.

This chain uses TRBV6-5 with TRBJ1-4; tentative D call: TRBD1 (6 bases). V lost 0 bases, J lost 2 bases, and 10 bases lay in between. In germline, CDR1 is MNHEY, CDR2 SVGAGI. The CDR3 loop spans 16 amino acids. The CDR3 nucleotides read TGTGCCAGCAGTTACTCCCCAGGGGCTACTAATGAAAAACTGTTTTTT. Protein product: CASSYSPGATNEKLFF.

This chain connects TRBV27 to TRBJ1-1; D not resolved. Germline CDR1 reads MNHEY; CDR2 reads SMNVEV (reference sequence). The CDR3 extends over 15 amino acids. V was clipped by 3 bases and J by 4 bases, with 15 bases between them. Written as DNA, the CDR3 is TGTGCCAGCAGTTTCCGCCCAGAGGGAGGCACTGAAGCTTTCTTT. Translated: CASSFRPEGGTEAFF.

The chain couples TRBV14 to TRBJ2-1, with 8 positions matching TRBD1. Looked up from germline, CDR1 is SGHDN and CDR2 is FVKESK. The J segment lost 6 bases and the V segment lost 4 bases, leaving 11 bases of the junction unmatched. CDR3 length: 16 amino acids. CDR3 nucleotides: TGTGCCAGCAGCCCAATCGGACAGGGTAGTCGCAATGAGCAGTTCTTC. Protein sequence: CASSPIGQGSRNEQFF.

V is TRBV7-2 and J is TRBJ2-2; 11 positions agree with TRBD2. Per germline, CDR1 SGHTA and CDR2 FQGNSA. After removal of 0 bases from V and 2 bases from J, the junction contained 5 bases not matched to a gene. The CDR3 sequence is 18 residues long. In DNA, the CDR3 is TGTGCCAGCAGCTTAGCACCCCTAGCGGGGGGTAACACCGGGGAGCTGTTTTTT. As protein: CASSLAPLAGGNTGELFF.

J is TRBJ1-2 and V is TRBV10-2; D remains ambiguous. Trimming removed 1 base from V and 7 bases from J, with 13 bases in between. The CDR3 runs to 14 residues. Germline lookup yields CDR1 WSHSY and CDR2 SAAADI. Here the CDR3 DNA reads TGCGCCAGCAGTGAGTTAATTTCGGGGAGTGGCTACACCTTC. Translation gives CASSELISGSGYTF.

This clone was seen only a few times. The V gene is TRBV10-2, the J gene TRBJ1-1, with D uncertain. With 3 bases removed from V and 5 bases from J, the gap between germline ends came to 7 bases. The CDR3 covers 12 residues. In germline, CDR1 is WSHSY, CDR2 SAAADI. The CDR3 DNA is TGCGCCAGCAGTGAAAGCCGGACTGAAGCTTTCTTT. Protein product: CASSESRTEAFF.

This sequence joins TRBV30 and TRBJ1-1; TRBD1 matches at 10 bases. Germline V gene lookup returns CDR1 GTSNPN and CDR2 SVGIG (reference sequence). This CDR3 has 15 amino acids. V shed 4 bases and J 4 bases; nucleotides not matched to a gene: 9. The CDR3 sequence: CAWNRQGAGGTEAFF. CDR3 in DNA: TGTGCCTGGAACAGACAGGGGGCTGGTGGCACTGAAGCTTTCTTT.

About this clone: An end of the junction differs from the germline gene, which may be a read error. The chain has TRBV7-9 and TRBJ2-7; possible D gene TRBD1, 5 bases. CDR3 length: 13 residues. Germline lookup yields CDR1 SEHNR and CDR2 FQNEAQ (reference sequence). For the CDR3, the DNA is TGTTCCAGCAGCTCGACAGATAACTACGAGCAGTACTTC. This encodes CSSSSTDNYEQYF.

This chain joins TRBV5-4 and TRBJ2-7, with 9 bases aligning to TRBD1. Germline CDR1 is SGHNT and CDR2 is YYREEE (reference sequence). V lost 5 bases, J lost 5 bases, and 11 bases stayed unmatched. CDR3 length: 15 residues. Here the CDR3 DNA reads TGTGCCAGCAGGATAACCGGGACAGGGATGGACGAGCAGTACTTC. Its translation: CASRITGTGMDEQYF.